This TCR beta chain derives from a study of blood T cell repertoires in COVID-19. Clones were sequenced by immunoSEQ multiplex PCR, and TCRdb holds only the in-frame ones, with some missing. The repertoire has under 250,000 clones, approximately 80% of them found once; the top ten carry roughly 13%. The CDR3 consists of 15 residues. Germline-derived CDR1 and CDR2 are ENHRY and SYGVKD. The V and J ends lost 6 bases and 0 bases, in that order; junction bases with no gene match: 3. Sequencing was performed on peripheral blood. The chain has TRBV10-3 and TRBJ2-2; 8 bases line up with TRBD1. This TCR derives from a human donor in a cohort sampled during active COVID-19. The CDR3 loop is CAISDRGANTGELFF. The CDR3 nucleotides are TGTGCCATCAGCGACAGGGGCGCGAACACCGGGGAGCTGTTTTTT.